Following are 23 T cell receptor beta chains from one sample sequenced in a study of cytomegalovirus exposure and HLA in healthy donors. With 60 Vbeta and 13 Jbeta primers, the PCR was carried out. The data were produced by immunoSEQ multiplex PCR, yet TCRdb's version contains in-frame clones alone and is incomplete. Of 110,000 to 150,000 clones listed, around three quarters are singletons. Sequencing used PBMCs. The receptors here all came from a woman aged 18 to 35 in good health and CMV-seropositive.

The chain links TRBV5-1 to TRBJ1-6; the D gene is possibly TRBD1 (6 bases). The CDR3 length is 16 residues. Germline CDR1 SGHRS, CDR2 YFSETQ. The germline V and J ends were trimmed by 4 bases and 3 bases, with 14 bases remaining between them. Written as DNA, the CDR3 is TGCGCCAGCAGCACCGTGGTAGGGGGCTATAATTCACCCCTCCACTTT. Amino acid sequence: CASSTVVGGYNSPLHF.

The chain uses TRBV7-9 and TRBJ2-1, with TRBD2 matching 11 bases. This CDR3 is 16 amino acids long. J was trimmed by 10 bases and V by 5 bases; bases with no gene match: 13. Germline CDR1 SEHNR, CDR2 FQNEAQ (reference sequence). The CDR3 nucleotides are TGTGCCAGCAGCATTAGCGGGGGGGCTTCTCTGCGGGAGCAGTTCTTC. It yields the protein CASSISGGASLREQFF.

V gene TRBV6-4 combines with J gene TRBJ1-3, with a possible D match to TRBD1 (5 bases). V dropped 4 bases and J dropped 4 bases, with 20 bases sitting between them. The CDR3 has 17 amino acids. The germline V gene has CDR1 MRHNA and CDR2 SNTAGT. In DNA form, the CDR3 reads TGTGCCAGCAGTGTGATTGGGGGGGAGAAGGGAGGAAACACCATATATTTT. This translates into CASSVIGGEKGGNTIYF.

The J gene is TRBJ2-3, the V gene TRBV7-2; D may be TRBD2 (5 bases). CDR3 length: 12 residues. V was pared by 4 bases and J by 7 bases, with 9 bases between. CDR1 is SGHTA and CDR2 is FQGNSA in the germline V gene. CDR3 protein: CASSSDSHTQYF. The CDR3 DNA sequence: TGTGCCAGCAGCTCGGACTCCCATACGCAGTATTTT.

The chain links TRBV6-1 to TRBJ2-7; no clear D gene. V was pared by 1 base and J by 4 bases, with 14 bases between. The germline gives CDR1 MNHNS, CDR2 SASEGT. The CDR3 runs to 15 residues. The CDR3 sequence is CASSEGTGSIYEQYF. The CDR3 region has the DNA TGTGCCAGCAGTGAAGGAACCGGGTCCATATACGAGCAGTACTTC.

This clone has just one count. The chain combines TRBV7-9 with TRBJ1-4; D ambiguous. The CDR3 is 16 amino acids. V was clipped by 8 bases and J by 0 bases, with 16 bases between them. Germline loops: CDR1 SEHNR, CDR2 FQNEAQ (reference sequence). DNA for the CDR3: TGTGCCAGCCCGGGAAAGGGAATTCCAACTAATGAAAAACTGTTTTTT. Translated: CASPGKGIPTNEKLFF.

The rearrangement uses TRBV2 and TRBJ2-7; 8 bases are shared with TRBD1. Germline V gene lookup returns CDR1 SNHLY and CDR2 FYNNEI. The CDR3 has 14 residues. Trimming at V came to 3 bases and at J to 0 bases, leaving 1 base not matched to a gene. In nucleotides, the CDR3 is TGTGCCAGCAGTGAGACAGGGGCCTCCTACGAGCAGTACTTC. Translated: CASSETGASYEQYF.

The gene calls are TRBV9 and TRBJ1-3; tentatively, D is TRBD1 (5 bases). Trimming took 0 bases from V and 0 from J, leaving 16 bases between them. CDR3 length equals 18 residues. CDR1 is SGDLS, CDR2 YYNGEE, per germline. The CDR3 reads CASSVGGLGPGSGNTIYF. CDR3 in DNA: TGTGCCAGCAGCGTAGGGGGACTAGGGCCAGGCTCTGGAAACACCATATATTTT.

The chain links TRBV5-1 to TRBJ1-4; D is unresolved. The CDR3 is 14 amino acids. Germline lookup yields CDR1 SGHRS and CDR2 YFSETQ. V dropped 4 bases and J dropped 5 bases, with 12 bases sitting between them. CDR3 protein: CASSLNGRNEKLFF. CDR3 in DNA: TGCGCCAGCAGCCTCAACGGTAGAAATGAAAAACTGTTTTTT.

In its sample, this clone was seen once. The chain links TRBV25-1 to TRBJ2-5, with D perhaps matching TRBD2 (5 bases). The CDR3 extends over 16 amino acids. Germline lookup yields CDR1 MGHDK and CDR2 SYGVNS. V shed 2 bases and J shed 4 bases, with 17 bases lying between them. The CDR3 reads CASSEDFGTGGETQYF. For the CDR3, the DNA is TGTGCCAGCAGTGAAGACTTCGGAACCGGAGGAGAGACCCAGTACTTC. Drawing the rest from reference TRBV25-1 and TRBJ2-5, the complete variable domain is EADIYQTPRYLVIGTGKKITLECSQTMGHDKMYWYQQDPGMELHLIHYSYGVNSTEKGDLSSESTVSRIRTEHFPLTLESARPSHTSQYLCASSEDFGTGGETQYFGPGTRLLVL.

This clone showed up just once. The rearrangement joins TRBV7-2 to TRBJ1-2; a possible D gene is TRBD1 (5 bases). The CDR3 totals 16 residues. The ends were cut back, 2 bases at V and 8 bases at J, with 21 bases in the middle. Germline V lookup: CDR1 SGHTA, CDR2 FQGNSA. The CDR3 here is CASSLSPDGLRDGYTF. The CDR3 DNA reads as TGTGCCAGCAGCTTATCCCCTGACGGGCTGCGGGACGGCTACACCTTC.

This clone was counted between two and nine times. The CDR3 region has the DNA TGTGCCAGCAGCTTAGGGCAGGGGGGTATTCCCCTCCACTTT. This translates into CASSLGQGGIPLHF. The J gene is TRBJ1-6, the V gene TRBV7-2, with 7 bases identical to TRBD1. Trimming at V came to 1 base and at J to 13 bases, leaving 7 bases not matched to a gene. Germline assignment: CDR1 SGHTA and CDR2 FQGNSA. The CDR3 has 14 residues.

The chain employs TRBV11-2 and TRBJ2-5, with a tentative D call TRBD1 (6 bases). CDR1 and CDR2 from the germline V gene are SGHAT and FQNNGV. V dropped 5 bases and J dropped 2 bases, with 15 bases sitting between them. This CDR3 contains 15 residues. In nucleotides, the CDR3 is TGTGCCAGCAGCGCCGGGACAAGAACGCAAGAGACCCAGTACTTC. Its translation: CASSAGTRTQETQYF. Based on the CDR3 plus reference TRBV11-2 and TRBJ2-5, the full variable domain is EAGVAQSPRYKIIEKRQSVAFWCNPISGHATLYWYQQILGQGPKLLIQFQNNGVVDDSQLPKDRFSAERLKGVDSTLKIQPAKLEDSAVYLCASSAGTRTQETQYFGPGTRLLVL.

This clone was counted between two and nine times. DNA of the CDR3: TGCAGCTATCGGGACAGGGGTTCCTACAATGAGCAGTTCTTC. Residues: CSYRDRGSYNEQFF. The chain carries TRBV29-1 and TRBJ2-1; the match to TRBD1 covers 10 bases. Germline-derived CDR1 and CDR2 are SQVTM and ANQGSEA. The V gene end was trimmed by 8 bases and the J gene end by 1 base; junction bases not matched to a gene: 5. The CDR3 spans 14 residues.

The sample holds a few counts of this clone. The V and J genes are TRBV11-3 and TRBJ2-5; TRBD1 is a possible D gene (6 bases). V was trimmed by 8 bases and J by 1 base, leaving 14 bases between them. Germline V gene lookup returns CDR1 SGHNT and CDR2 YENEEA. This CDR3 region has 14 residues. Written as DNA, the CDR3 is TGTGCCAGCTCTCCAGGGGACGCCCAAGAGACCCAGTACTTC. It is translated as CASSPGDAQETQYF.

J is TRBJ2-7 and V is TRBV28; TRBD1 might be the D (7 bases). This CDR3 contains 15 residues. CDR1 is MDHEN, CDR2 SYDVKM, per germline. V was cut by 5 bases and J by 1 base, with 15 bases left in between. For the CDR3, the DNA is TGTGCCAGCAGTCAGGGGGGCTATAGGTCCTACGAGCAGTACTTC. Its protein is CASSQGGYRSYEQYF.

This chain links TRBV28 with TRBJ2-7; 15 bases line up with TRBD2. V gave up 10 bases and J gave up 1 base; unmatched junction bases: 8. Germline CDR1 MDHEN, CDR2 SYDVKM. The CDR3 covers 16 residues. The CDR3 coding sequence is TGTGCCACCCAAGGACTAGCGGGGGGGCGGTCCTACGAGCAGTACTTC. This gives the protein CATQGLAGGRSYEQYF.

This chain connects TRBV11-2 to TRBJ1-6, with a possible D match to TRBD1 (6 bases). Germline V gene lookup returns CDR1 SGHAT and CDR2 FQNNGV. The V end lost 1 base, the J end lost 5 bases, and 15 bases lay between the germline ends. CDR3 length equals 17 residues. The DNA for the CDR3 is TGTGCCAGCAGCTTAGCACAGGGAAAAGTTAATAATTCACCCCTCCACTTT. Translation: CASSLAQGKVNNSPLHF.

The chain recombines TRBV11-2 with TRBJ1-5; D gene ambiguous. Between the trimmed V and J ends, which lost 3 bases and 6 bases, there was a span of 6 bases. Per germline, CDR1 SGHAT and CDR2 FQNNGV. The CDR3 spans 12 residues. CDR3 loop: CASSFGSQPQHF. The CDR3 DNA sequence: TGTGCCAGCAGCTTCGGGTCTCAGCCCCAGCATTTT.

This chain links TRBV7-6 with TRBJ2-2; D remains unclear. Germline V gives CDR1 SGHVS, CDR2 FNYEAQ. The CDR3 covers 16 residues. Trimming removed 4 bases at V and 0 bases at J, with 12 bases between. The CDR3 loop is CASSSRRRANTGELFF. DNA of the CDR3: TGTGCCAGCAGCTCCCGCAGGCGCGCGAACACCGGGGAGCTGTTTTTT.

J is TRBJ2-3 and V is TRBV6-6; TRBD2 aligns across 7 bases. The CDR3 extends over 15 amino acids. The V and J ends lost 5 bases and 2 bases, in that order; junction bases with no gene match: 7. The germline V gene encodes CDR1 MNHNY and CDR2 SVGAGI (reference sequence). CDR3 amino acids: CASSREGILTDTQYF. CDR3 DNA: TGTGCCAGCAGTAGGGAGGGCATACTCACAGATACGCAGTATTTT.

V usage is TRBV2 and J usage is TRBJ1-5; the D gene is possibly TRBD1 (6 bases). Germline loops: CDR1 SNHLY, CDR2 FYNNEI. Trimming shortened V by 11 bases and J by 5 bases, and 16 bases separated the two germline ends. CDR3 length equals 13 residues. This CDR3 reads CAGQTGWDQPQHF. For the CDR3, the DNA is TGTGCCGGCCAGACAGGTTGGGATCAGCCCCAGCATTTT.

The V call is TRBV5-6, the J call TRBJ2-3; D is unclear. Germline CDR1 reads SGHDT; CDR2 reads YYEEEE. V lost 0 bases, J lost 2 bases, and 4 bases lay in between. The CDR3 length is 13 residues. The CDR3 spells CASSLDLTDTQYF. The CDR3 bases are TGTGCCAGCAGCTTGGATCTCACAGATACGCAGTATTTT.